This T cell receptor beta chain was retrieved from a study of OX40 agonist ivuxolimab in advanced cancers. Study-level results: Antigen targets of the expanded peripheral T cells went undetermined. Low normalized T-cell clonal expansion also characterized some of the nonresponders.

The ends were cut back, 3 bases at V and 12 bases at J, with 14 bases in the middle. The CDR3 contains 12 residues. The V gene's germline CDR1 is KGHSH and CDR2 LQKENI. Details on this clone: Antigen: not known. The identical CDR3 is also encoded by other nucleotide sequences in the sample.

The method was immunoSEQ multiplex PCR; TCRdb's version includes in-frame clones alone and lacks a portion of them. The sample holds tens of thousands of clones, approximately 78% seen once. The chain combines TRBV18 with TRBJ1-2; D gene ambiguous. This receptor was taken from an adult with an advanced solid tumor such as melanoma, head and neck, liver or kidney cancer. Specimen: CD4+ or CD8+ T cells sorted from blood, collected in a trial of the OX40 agonist ivuxolimab. CDR3 protein: CASSPPSGKNTF. The CDR3 DNA reads TGTGCCAGCTCACCTCCATCGGGAAAGAACACCTTC.